This T cell receptor beta chain was captured by sequencing in a study of T cell responses to AZD1222 COVID-19 vaccine. Points from the study as a whole: A mostly white British donor set with more females was recruited, and clonal diversity was possibly underestimated.

This table comes from immunoSEQ multiplex PCR, and its TCRdb copy is limited to in-frame clones, with some not included. The table has 110,000 or so clones, approximately 90% seen once. Comments on this clone: Its antigen is unidentified.

The CDR3 is 14 residues long. Germline assignment: CDR1 ENHRY and CDR2 SYGVKD. Trimming removed 6 bases at V and 2 bases at J, with 13 bases between. The V and J genes are TRBV10-3 and TRBJ1-1, with D maybe TRBD1 (5 bases). The sequence derives from an adult in good health. Sequencing was performed on peripheral blood, taken on day 0 of AZD1222 vaccination. The CDR3 loop is CAIRLTETNTEAFF. The CDR3 DNA reads as TGTGCCATCAGGCTGACAGAAACTAACACTGAAGCTTTCTTT.